The next 31 T cell receptor beta chains were all read from a single sample in a study of PD-1 blockade in classical Hodgkin lymphoma. TCRdb's copy holds only in-frame clones and misses some; the assay was immunoSEQ multiplex PCR. Altogether under 30,000 clones are present, approximately 74% being singletons, with the ten largest covering over 2.5%. Patients all relapsed after autologous stem cell transplantation, and there was variation in brentuximab vedotin exposure. The material was peripheral blood mononuclear cells (PBMCs), obtained before the second cycle of nivolumab. These receptor sequences come from a human donor with classical Hodgkin lymphoma.

The chain joins TRBV7-9 to TRBJ2-3; tentative D call: TRBD2 (5 bases). The CDR3 totals 15 residues. The germline V gene has CDR1 SEHNR and CDR2 FQNEAQ (reference sequence). V lost 6 bases and J 3 bases, leaving 16 bases between the germline ends. The CDR3 reads CASSLSTGGTDTQYF. The DNA for the CDR3 is TGTGCCAGCAGTCTCTCGACCGGAGGTACAGATACGCAGTATTTT. Filled out from reference TRBV7-9 and TRBJ2-3, the complete variable domain reads DTGVSQNPRHKITKRGQNVTFRCDPISEHNRLYWYRQTLGQGPEFLTYFQNEAQLEKSRLLSDRFSAERPKGSFSTLEIQRTEQGDSAMYLCASSLSTGGTDTQYFGPGTRLTVL.

The chain employs TRBV7-2 and TRBJ1-6; no firm D call. This CDR3 has 14 residues. Germline lookup yields CDR1 SGHTA and CDR2 FQGNSA. V was cut by 5 bases and J by 0 bases, with 5 bases left in between. CDR3 nucleotide sequence: TGTGCCAGCAGCCAGATCTCCTATAATTCACCCCTCCACTTT. This translates into CASSQISYNSPLHF.

The rearrangement uses TRBV7-2 and TRBJ2-3; 9 bases align to TRBD2. Unmatched junction bases numbered 5, after V lost 1 base and J lost 0 bases. CDR1 is SGHTA and CDR2 is FQGNSA in the germline V gene. The CDR3 consists of 17 residues. DNA of the CDR3: TGTGCCAGCAGCTTAGGGAGCGGGGGGACTAGCACAGATACGCAGTATTTT. Amino acid sequence: CASSLGSGGTSTDTQYF.

The chain employs TRBV5-1 and TRBJ2-2; perhaps TRBD1 as D (5 bases). The V gene lost 0 bases and the J gene lost 5 bases, with 14 bases spanning the gap. The CDR3 covers 16 residues. CDR1 and CDR2 from the germline V gene are SGHRS and YFSETQ. In DNA, the CDR3 is TGCGCCAGCAGCTTGGATTCCAGGGTTGGTACCGGGGAGCTGTTTTTT. Protein: CASSLDSRVGTGELFF.

The rearrangement uses TRBV5-1 and TRBJ2-7; no firm D call. Germline CDR1 is SGHRS and CDR2 is YFSETQ. V was shortened by 0 bases and J by 5 bases, with 9 bases between the two germline ends. The CDR3 contains 13 residues. The CDR3 DNA reads as TGCGCCAGCAGCTTGGAGGGCTTGCACGAGCAGTACTTC. Protein sequence: CASSLEGLHEQYF.

The chain recombines TRBV6-5 with TRBJ1-2, with a weak D call TRBD1 (6 bases). Trimming removed 8 bases at V and 4 bases at J, with 20 bases between. The CDR3 spans 15 residues. Germline V gives CDR1 MNHEY, CDR2 SVGAGI. The CDR3 loop reads CASGPGPRGLYGYTF. The CDR3 DNA follows: TGTGCCAGCGGGCCTGGGCCCAGGGGTCTCTATGGCTACACCTTC.

In DNA, the CDR3 is TGTGCCAGCAGCTTAGGCAGGGGACGGGGCACAGATACGCAGTATTTT. It yields the protein CASSLGRGRGTDTQYF. The genes are TRBV11-2 and TRBJ2-3, with D possibly matching TRBD1 (6 bases). Germline V lookup: CDR1 SGHAT, CDR2 FQNNGV. The CDR3 is 16 residues long. Trimming took 1 base from V and 1 from J, leaving 12 bases between them. Complete variable domain (other parts from reference TRBV11-2 and TRBJ2-3): EAGVAQSPRYKIIEKRQSVAFWCNPISGHATLYWYQQILGQGPKLLIQFQNNGVVDDSQLPKDRFSAERLKGVDSTLKIQPAKLEDSAVYLCASSLGRGRGTDTQYFGPGTRLTVL.

This clone came up a few times. The CDR3 loop is CASSPTNRDPRDNSPLHF. The CDR3 DNA reads TGTGCCAGCTCACCCACAAACAGGGACCCGCGGGATAATTCACCCCTCCACTTT. This chain connects TRBV18 to TRBJ1-6, with D possibly TRBD1 on 6 matching bases. Per germline, CDR1 KGHSH and CDR2 LQKENI. The CDR3 length is 18 residues. V was clipped by 3 bases and J by 5 bases, with 20 bases between them.

This chain uses TRBV7-2 with TRBJ2-5; possible D gene TRBD2, 5 bases. CDR3 length: 13 residues. V shed 1 base and J shed 5 bases, with 8 bases lying between them. CDR1 is SGHTA, CDR2 FQGNSA, per germline. The CDR3 sequence: CASSLGPGETQYF. Here the CDR3 DNA reads TGTGCCAGCAGCTTAGGTCCGGGGGAGACCCAGTACTTC.

This chain connects TRBV15 to TRBJ2-1, with D perhaps matching TRBD1 (6 bases). V shed 0 bases and J shed 2 bases, with 8 bases lying between them. Germline-derived CDR1 and CDR2 are LNHNV and YYDKDF (reference sequence). The CDR3 contains 15 residues. The CDR3 here is CATSRDRGTYNEQFF. CDR3 sequence (DNA): TGTGCCACCAGCAGAGACAGGGGTACCTACAATGAGCAGTTCTTC.

CDR3 residues: CAHSKGANEKLFF. The CDR3 DNA reads as TGTGCTCATTCGAAGGGAGCTAATGAAAAACTGTTTTTT. This chain joins TRBV10-3 and TRBJ1-4; no definite D call. The V gene's germline CDR1 is ENHRY and CDR2 SYGVKD. The CDR3 spans 13 residues.

The chain has TRBV19 and TRBJ2-3; D possibly corresponds to TRBD1 (6 bases). Between the trimmed V and J ends, which lost 3 bases and 2 bases, there was a span of 9 bases. Germline lookup yields CDR1 LNHDA and CDR2 SQIVND (reference sequence). CDR3 length equals 14 residues. The CDR3 spells CASSMTGNTDTQYF. DNA of the CDR3: TGTGCCAGTAGTATGACAGGAAACACAGATACGCAGTATTTT.

The chain combines TRBV7-2 with TRBJ1-1, with D possibly being TRBD1 (5 bases). The length of the CDR3 is 12 residues. Deletions cut 2 bases from V and 4 bases from J, with 5 bases between. Germline assignment: CDR1 SGHTA and CDR2 FQGNSA. The CDR3 sequence is CASSLRGTEAFF. The CDR3 bases are TGTGCCAGCAGCTTAAGGGGCACTGAAGCTTTCTTT. Drawing the rest from reference TRBV7-2 and TRBJ1-1, the complete variable domain is GAGVSQSPSNKVTEKGKDVELRCDPISGHTALYWYRQSLGQGLEFLIYFQGNSAPDKSGLPSDRFSAERTGGSVSTLTIQRTQQEDSAVYLCASSLRGTEAFFGQGTRLTVV.

This chain links TRBV7-9 with TRBJ2-2; 7 nucleotides align to TRBD1. With V trimmed by 4 bases and J by 5 bases, 13 bases remained unmatched. Germline V CDR1 and CDR2: SEHNR, FQNEAQ (reference sequence). There are 17 residues in the CDR3. The CDR3 bases are TGTGCCAGCAGCTCCCATCAGGACAGGTTCTATACCGGGGAGCTGTTTTTT. It translates to CASSSHQDRFYTGELFF.

V gene TRBV6-1 combines with J gene TRBJ2-3; D uncertain. The germline V and J ends were trimmed by 4 bases and 4 bases, with 18 bases remaining between them. Germline V gene sequence: CDR1 MNHNS, CDR2 SASEGT. The CDR3 has 16 residues. The CDR3 spells CASSAIPRQVADTQYF. In nucleotides, the CDR3 is TGTGCCAGCAGTGCTATACCCAGGCAGGTCGCAGATACGCAGTATTTT.

The chain links TRBV19 to TRBJ2-2; no reliable D call. From germline, CDR1 is LNHDA and CDR2 SQIVND (reference sequence). CDR3 length: 15 residues. V gave up 0 bases and J gave up 6 bases, with 11 bases separating them. The CDR3 nucleotides are TGTGCCAGTAGTATAGAGGACCACGCTCCCGGGGAGCTGTTTTTT. Its protein product is CASSIEDHAPGELFF.

The chain links TRBV19 to TRBJ2-7, with a possible D match to TRBD1 (5 bases). Germline V gene data show CDR1 as LNHDA and CDR2 as SQIVND (reference sequence). There are 14 residues in the CDR3. V shed 6 bases and J shed 0 bases, with 12 bases lying between them. The CDR3 DNA reads TGTGCCAGTAGCCCTAGGGGTTTCTCCTACGAGCAGTACTTC. This translates into CASSPRGFSYEQYF.

In this sample, this clone turned up a few times. V usage is TRBV5-1 and J usage is TRBJ1-2; 7 positions agree with TRBD1. There are 15 residues in the CDR3. J gave up 7 bases and V 0 bases, and 9 bases lay outside the gene matches. CDR1 is SGHRS and CDR2 is YFSETQ in the germline V gene. The CDR3 here is CASSLGQGLDGGYTF. In DNA, the CDR3 is TGCGCCAGCAGCTTGGGACAGGGCCTTGATGGTGGCTACACCTTC. The full variable domain, in which reference TRBV5-1 and TRBJ1-2 provide the parts outside the CDR3, is KAGVTQTPRYLIKTRGQQVTLSCSPISGHRSVSWYQQTPGQGLQFLFEYFSETQRNKGNFPGRFSGRQFSNSRSEMNVSTLELGDSALYLCASSLGQGLDGGYTFGSGTRLTVV.

The rearrangement uses TRBV10-3 and TRBJ2-3; 8 bases fit TRBD1. The CDR3 covers 15 residues. V lost 4 bases to trimming and J lost 4 bases; unmatched junction nucleotides: 7. The V gene's germline CDR1 is ENHRY and CDR2 SYGVKD. CDR3 nucleotide sequence: TGTGCCATCAGTGGGGACAGGCAAGGGGCAGATACGCAGTATTTT. Residues: CAISGDRQGADTQYF.

This chain uses TRBV9 with TRBJ2-7, with 7 positions matching TRBD1. This CDR3 has 14 residues. The junction had 4 bases not matched to a gene; V was cut back by 2 bases and J by 2 bases. Germline V gene data show CDR1 as SGDLS and CDR2 as YYNGEE. The chain's CDR3 is CASSVGTEPYEQYF. In DNA form, the CDR3 reads TGTGCCAGCAGCGTGGGGACAGAACCCTACGAGCAGTACTTC.

DNA for the CDR3: TGTGCCATCAGGGGCACAGGTGAAGCTTTCTTT. Its protein is CAIRGTGEAFF. V gene TRBV10-3 combines with J gene TRBJ1-1; D possibly corresponds to TRBD1 (5 bases). The germline CDR1 and CDR2 sequences are ENHRY and SYGVKD. The CDR3 runs 11 residues. V was shortened by 6 bases and J by 7 bases, with 9 bases between the two germline ends.

The rearrangement joins TRBV10-3 to TRBJ2-1; 8 positions match TRBD1. Losses at the gene ends were 10 bases for V and 0 bases for J; bases not matched to a gene: 5. From germline, CDR1 is ENHRY and CDR2 SYGVKD. This CDR3 is 14 amino acids long. CDR3 sequence reads: CATRGQDSYNEQFF. The DNA for the CDR3 is TGTGCCACCAGGGGACAGGACTCCTACAATGAGCAGTTCTTC.

The chain carries TRBV7-9 and TRBJ2-4; 7 positions agree with TRBD1. The J segment lost 5 bases and the V segment lost 5 bases, leaving 9 bases of the junction unmatched. The CDR3 runs to 15 residues. The germline gives CDR1 SEHNR, CDR2 FQNEAQ (reference sequence). Written as DNA, the CDR3 is TGTGCCAGCAGCCCTTTGGGACAGCCTGAAAACATTCAGTACTTC. Residues: CASSPLGQPENIQYF.

The gene calls are TRBV2 and TRBJ2-1; 9 bases line up with TRBD2. V was pared by 8 bases and J by 5 bases, with 10 bases of the junction left unmatched. The CDR3 has 15 residues. Germline V gives CDR1 SNHLY, CDR2 FYNNEI. CDR3 sequence: CASFTGTSWDNEQFF. The CDR3 DNA is TGTGCCAGCTTCACAGGGACTAGCTGGGACAATGAGCAGTTCTTC.

Notes on this clone: The sample carries other DNA sequences with the same CDR3. The rearrangement uses TRBV27 and TRBJ2-2; D is perhaps TRBD1 (5 bases). CDR1 and CDR2 (germline): MNHEY, SMNVEV (reference sequence). V lost 2 bases and J lost 1, with 11 bases in between. The CDR3 is 16 residues long. CDR3 nucleotides: TGTGCCAGCAGTTTAAGAGGTACAGGGAACACCGGGGAGCTGTTTTTT. Its translation: CASSLRGTGNTGELFF.

The rearrangement joins TRBV30 to TRBJ1-5; D uncertain. V lost 3 bases, J lost 5 bases, and 14 bases lay in between. This CDR3 is built from 14 residues. Germline CDR1 and CDR2: GTSNPN and SVGIG (reference sequence). CDR3 amino acids: CAWSRWEGDQPQHF. As DNA, the CDR3 is TGTGCCTGGAGCCGTTGGGAGGGAGATCAGCCCCAGCATTTT.

The V call is TRBV19, the J call TRBJ2-3; no firm D call. Trimming removed 6 bases from V and 0 bases from J, with 13 bases in between. The CDR3 covers 15 residues. In germline, CDR1 is LNHDA, CDR2 SQIVND (reference sequence). In DNA form, the CDR3 reads TGTGCCAGTAGCGGTAGGGCGCTTAGCACAGATACGCAGTATTTT. Amino acids: CASSGRALSTDTQYF. Full variable domain (remainder filled in from reference TRBV19 and TRBJ2-3): DGGITQSPKYLFRKEGQNVTLSCEQNLNHDAMYWYRQDPGQGLRLIYYSQIVNDFQKGDIAEGYSVSREKKESFPLTVTSAQKNPTAFYLCASSGRALSTDTQYFGPGTRLTVL.

The rearrangement joins TRBV19 to TRBJ2-2; the D is unclear. Looked up from germline, CDR1 is LNHDA and CDR2 is SQIVND (reference sequence). V was pared by 5 bases and J by 0 bases, with 10 bases between. The CDR3 is made up of 15 amino acids. CDR3 protein: CASSWSETNTGELFF. The CDR3 nucleotides are TGTGCCAGTAGTTGGTCGGAGACGAACACCGGGGAGCTGTTTTTT.

This clone was seen only once. The rearrangement uses TRBV9 and TRBJ1-4; no clear D gene. The CDR3 spans 15 residues. With 4 bases removed from V and 1 base from J, the gap between germline ends came to 11 bases. CDR1 is SGDLS and CDR2 is YYNGEE in the germline V gene. CDR3 in amino acids: CASSPSGGTNEKLFF. CDR3 sequence (DNA): TGTGCCAGCAGCCCTTCCGGAGGAACTAATGAAAAACTGTTTTTT.

The gene calls are TRBV7-6 and TRBJ1-1; 7 bases align to TRBD1. The CDR3 runs to 15 residues. Germline CDR1 reads SGHVS; CDR2 reads FNYEAQ. V lost 5 bases, J lost 4 bases, and 10 bases stayed unmatched. This chain's CDR3 is CASSQGQGVGTEAFF. CDR3 nucleotides: TGTGCCAGCAGCCAGGGGCAGGGGGTGGGCACTGAAGCTTTCTTT.

The chain uses TRBV23-1 and TRBJ1-5, with D tentatively TRBD1 (6 bases). TRBV23-1 falls under the ORF class, with uncertain function. The ends were cut back, 7 bases at V and 4 bases at J, with 17 bases in the middle. CDR3 length: 15 amino acids. CDR3 sequence: CASTCTGIENQPQHF. DNA for the CDR3: TGCGCCAGCACCTGTACAGGGATCGAAAATCAGCCCCAGCATTTT.